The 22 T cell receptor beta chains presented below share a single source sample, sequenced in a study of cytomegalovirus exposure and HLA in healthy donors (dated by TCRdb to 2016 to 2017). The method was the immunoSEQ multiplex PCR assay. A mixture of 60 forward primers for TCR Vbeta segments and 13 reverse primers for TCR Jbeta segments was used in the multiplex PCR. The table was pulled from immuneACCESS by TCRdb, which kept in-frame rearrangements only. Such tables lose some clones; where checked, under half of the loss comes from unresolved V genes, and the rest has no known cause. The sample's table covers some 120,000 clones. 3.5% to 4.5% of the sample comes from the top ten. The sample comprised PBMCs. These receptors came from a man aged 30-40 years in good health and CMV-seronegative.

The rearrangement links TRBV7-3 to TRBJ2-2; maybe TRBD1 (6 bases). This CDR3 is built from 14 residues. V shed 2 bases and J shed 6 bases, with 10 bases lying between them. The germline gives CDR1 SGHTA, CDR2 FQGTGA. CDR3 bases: TGTGCCAGCAGCTTAGGCAGGGGAGCCGGGGAGCTGTTTTTT. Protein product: CASSLGRGAGELFF.

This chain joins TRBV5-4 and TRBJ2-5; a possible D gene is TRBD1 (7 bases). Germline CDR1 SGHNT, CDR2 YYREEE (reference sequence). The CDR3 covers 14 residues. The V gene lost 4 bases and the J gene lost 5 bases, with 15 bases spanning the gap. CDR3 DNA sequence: TGTGCCAGCAGCGACCATCAGGGGGGTGAGACCCAGTACTTC. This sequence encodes CASSDHQGGETQYF. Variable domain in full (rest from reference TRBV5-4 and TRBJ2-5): ETGVTQSPTHLIKTRGQQVTLRCSSQSGHNTVSWYQQALGQGPQFIFQYYREEENGRGNFPPRFSGLQFPNYSSELNVNALELDDSALYLCASSDHQGGETQYFGPGTRLLVL.

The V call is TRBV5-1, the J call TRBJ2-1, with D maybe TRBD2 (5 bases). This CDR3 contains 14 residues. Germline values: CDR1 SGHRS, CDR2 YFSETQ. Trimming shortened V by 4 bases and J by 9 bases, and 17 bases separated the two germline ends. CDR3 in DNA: TGCGCCAGCAGCGTAGACCATGCCGAGGGTGAGCAGTTCTTC. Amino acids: CASSVDHAEGEQFF.

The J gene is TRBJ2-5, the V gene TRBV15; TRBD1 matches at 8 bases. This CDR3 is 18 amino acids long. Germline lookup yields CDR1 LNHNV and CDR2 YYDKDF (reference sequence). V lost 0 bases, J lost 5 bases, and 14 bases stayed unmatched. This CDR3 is CATSRERGWAGGWETQYF. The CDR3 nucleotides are TGTGCCACCAGCAGAGAAAGGGGCTGGGCAGGGGGCTGGGAGACCCAGTACTTC.

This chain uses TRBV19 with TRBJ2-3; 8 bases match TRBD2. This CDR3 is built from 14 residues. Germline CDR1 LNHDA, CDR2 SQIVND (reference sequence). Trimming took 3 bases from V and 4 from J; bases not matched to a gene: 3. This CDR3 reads CASSIGRESDTQYF. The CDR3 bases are TGTGCCAGTAGTATCGGGAGGGAATCAGATACGCAGTATTTT. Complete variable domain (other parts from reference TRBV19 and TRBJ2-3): DGGITQSPKYLFRKEGQNVTLSCEQNLNHDAMYWYRQDPGQGLRLIYYSQIVNDFQKGDIAEGYSVSREKKESFPLTVTSAQKNPTAFYLCASSIGRESDTQYFGPGTRLTVL.

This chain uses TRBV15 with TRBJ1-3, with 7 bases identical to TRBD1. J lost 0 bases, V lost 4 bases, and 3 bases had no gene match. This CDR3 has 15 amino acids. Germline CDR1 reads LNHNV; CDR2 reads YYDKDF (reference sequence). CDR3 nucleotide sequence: TGTGCCACCAGCATGGGGACAGTCTCTGGAAACACCATATATTTT. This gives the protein CATSMGTVSGNTIYF.

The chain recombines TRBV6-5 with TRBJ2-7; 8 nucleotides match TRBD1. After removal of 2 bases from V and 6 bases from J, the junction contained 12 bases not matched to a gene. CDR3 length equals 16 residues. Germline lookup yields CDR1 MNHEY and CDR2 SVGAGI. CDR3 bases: TGTGCCAGCAGTTACGCCCCCACAGGGGGGATGGCCGAGCAGTACTTC. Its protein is CASSYAPTGGMAEQYF.

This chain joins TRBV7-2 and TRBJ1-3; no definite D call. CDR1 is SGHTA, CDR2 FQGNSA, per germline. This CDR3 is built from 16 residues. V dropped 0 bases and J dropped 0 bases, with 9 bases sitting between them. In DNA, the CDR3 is TGTGCCAGCAGCTTAGCTTGGCTTGACTCTGGAAACACCATATATTTT. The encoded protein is CASSLAWLDSGNTIYF.

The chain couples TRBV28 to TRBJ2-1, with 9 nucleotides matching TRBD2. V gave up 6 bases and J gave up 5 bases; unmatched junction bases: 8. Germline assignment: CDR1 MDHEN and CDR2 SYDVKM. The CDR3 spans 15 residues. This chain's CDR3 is CASSTSGGPDNEQFF. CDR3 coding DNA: TGTGCCAGCAGCACCAGCGGGGGGCCCGACAATGAGCAGTTCTTC.

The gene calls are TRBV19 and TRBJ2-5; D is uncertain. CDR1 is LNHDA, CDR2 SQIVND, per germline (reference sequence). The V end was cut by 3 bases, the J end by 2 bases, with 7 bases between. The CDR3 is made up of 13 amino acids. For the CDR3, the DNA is TGTGCCAGTAGTATGTCGGTACAAGAGACCCAGTACTTC. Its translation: CASSMSVQETQYF.

The CDR3 sequence is CSAGRLAEETQYF. The CDR3 DNA reads as TGCAGCGCTGGTCGACTAGCGGAAGAGACCCAGTACTTC. The chain joins TRBV29-1 to TRBJ2-5; 9 bases agree with TRBD2. The CDR3 covers 13 residues. The germline V gene encodes CDR1 SQVTM and CDR2 ANQGSEA. V lost 7 bases and J lost 3; bases outside the gene matches: 6.

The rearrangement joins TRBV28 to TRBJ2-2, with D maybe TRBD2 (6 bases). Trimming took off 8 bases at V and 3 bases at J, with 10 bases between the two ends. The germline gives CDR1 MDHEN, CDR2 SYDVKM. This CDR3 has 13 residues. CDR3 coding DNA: TGTGCCAGCGGGGGGACGTACACCGGGGAGCTGTTTTTT. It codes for CASGGTYTGELFF.

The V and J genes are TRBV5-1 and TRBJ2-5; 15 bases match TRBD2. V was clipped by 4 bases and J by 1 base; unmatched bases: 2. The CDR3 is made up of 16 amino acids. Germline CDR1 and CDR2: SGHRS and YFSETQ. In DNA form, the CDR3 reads TGCGCCAGCAGCGGGGGACTAGCGGGGGGCCAAGAGACCCAGTACTTC. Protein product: CASSGGLAGGQETQYF.

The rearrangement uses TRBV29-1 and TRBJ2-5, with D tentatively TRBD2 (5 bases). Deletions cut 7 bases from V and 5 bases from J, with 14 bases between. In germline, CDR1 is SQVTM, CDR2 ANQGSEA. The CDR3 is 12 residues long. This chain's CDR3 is CSAKRGTETQYF. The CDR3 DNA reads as TGCAGCGCGAAACGGGGTACGGAGACCCAGTACTTC. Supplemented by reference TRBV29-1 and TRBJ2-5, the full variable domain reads SAVISQKPSRDICQRGTSLTIQCQVDSQVTMMFWYRQQPGQSLTLIATANQGSEATYESGFVIDKFPISRPNLTFSTLTVSNMSPEDSSIYLCSAKRGTETQYFGPGTRLLVL.

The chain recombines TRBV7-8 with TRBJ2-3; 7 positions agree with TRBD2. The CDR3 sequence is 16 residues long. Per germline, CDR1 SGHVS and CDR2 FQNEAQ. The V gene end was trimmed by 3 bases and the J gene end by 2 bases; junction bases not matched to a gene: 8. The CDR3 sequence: CASSFGREAITDTQYF. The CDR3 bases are TGTGCCAGCAGCTTTGGACGGGAGGCCATCACAGATACGCAGTATTTT.

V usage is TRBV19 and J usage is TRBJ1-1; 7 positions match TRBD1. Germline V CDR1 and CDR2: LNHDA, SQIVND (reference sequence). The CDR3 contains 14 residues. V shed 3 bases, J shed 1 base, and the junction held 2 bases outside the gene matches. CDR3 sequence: CASSIEGANTEAFF. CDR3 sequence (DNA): TGTGCCAGTAGTATTGAGGGGGCGAACACTGAAGCTTTCTTT. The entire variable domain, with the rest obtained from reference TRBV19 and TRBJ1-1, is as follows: DGGITQSPKYLFRKEGQNVTLSCEQNLNHDAMYWYRQDPGQGLRLIYYSQIVNDFQKGDIAEGYSVSREKKESFPLTVTSAQKNPTAFYLCASSIEGANTEAFFGQGTRLTVV.

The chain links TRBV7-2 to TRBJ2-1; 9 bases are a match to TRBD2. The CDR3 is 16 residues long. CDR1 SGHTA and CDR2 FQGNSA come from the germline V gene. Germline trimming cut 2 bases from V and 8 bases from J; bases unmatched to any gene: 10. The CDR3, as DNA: TGTGCCAGCAGCTTACTCGGACTAGCGAGTAGGGATGAGCAGTTCTTC. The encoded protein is CASSLLGLASRDEQFF.

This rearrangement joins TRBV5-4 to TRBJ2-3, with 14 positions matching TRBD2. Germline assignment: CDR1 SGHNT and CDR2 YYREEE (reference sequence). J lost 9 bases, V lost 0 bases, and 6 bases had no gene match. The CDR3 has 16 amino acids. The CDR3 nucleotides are TGTGCCAGCAGCTTGGGACTAGCGGGGGGGGGAGGAACGCAGTATTTT. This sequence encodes CASSLGLAGGGGTQYF.

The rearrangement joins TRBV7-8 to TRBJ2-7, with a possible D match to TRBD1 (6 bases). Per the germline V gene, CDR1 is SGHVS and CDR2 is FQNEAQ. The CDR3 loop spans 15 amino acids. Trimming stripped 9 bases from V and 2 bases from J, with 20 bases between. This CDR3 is CASRPQLDRAYEQYF. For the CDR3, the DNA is TGTGCCAGTCGCCCCCAGCTGGACAGAGCCTACGAGCAGTACTTC. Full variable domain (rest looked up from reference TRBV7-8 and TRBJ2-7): GAGVSQSPRYKVAKRGQDVALRCDPISGHVSLFWYQQALGQGPEFLTYFQNEAQLDKSGLPSDRFFAERPEGSVSTLKIQRTQQEDSAVYLCASRPQLDRAYEQYFGPGTRLTVT.

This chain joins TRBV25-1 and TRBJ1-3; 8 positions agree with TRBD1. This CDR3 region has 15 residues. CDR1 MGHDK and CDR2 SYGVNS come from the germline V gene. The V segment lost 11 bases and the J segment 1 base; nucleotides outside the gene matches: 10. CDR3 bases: TGTGCCTCCGGTTCAGGGGGCGCTTCTGGAAACACCATATATTTT. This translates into CASGSGGASGNTIYF.

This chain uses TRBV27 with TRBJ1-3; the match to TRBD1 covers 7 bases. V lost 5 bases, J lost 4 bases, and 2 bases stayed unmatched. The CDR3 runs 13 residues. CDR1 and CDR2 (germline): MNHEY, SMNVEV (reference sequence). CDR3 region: CASSQGQGNTIYF. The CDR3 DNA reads TGTGCCAGCAGTCAGGGACAGGGAAACACCATATATTTT.

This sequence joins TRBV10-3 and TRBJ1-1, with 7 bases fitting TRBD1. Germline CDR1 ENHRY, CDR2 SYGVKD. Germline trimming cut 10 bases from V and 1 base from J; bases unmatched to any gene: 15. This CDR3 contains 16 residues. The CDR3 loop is CASTRDSRRQNTEAFF. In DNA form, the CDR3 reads TGTGCCAGTACCCGGGACAGTAGGCGCCAGAACACTGAAGCTTTCTTT.